The next 23 T cell receptor beta chains were all read from a single sample in a study of cytotoxic CD8 clonotypes in ibrutinib-treated CLL. Sequencing was performed with immunoSEQ multiplex PCR; in TCRdb, only in-frame clones are kept and a portion is missing. Of about 63,000 clones in the sample, 71% were seen once. Sequenced here: PBMCs, sampled after 12 months of ibrutinib treatment. Receptors originate from a human donor with chronic lymphocytic leukemia.

J is TRBJ1-2 and V is TRBV2; D is unresolved. CDR1 and CDR2 (germline): SNHLY, FYNNEI. This CDR3 comprises 14 residues. V was clipped by 0 bases and J by 4 bases, with 9 bases between them. The DNA for the CDR3 is TGTGCCAGCAGTGAAGCGCAAGTAGCCTATGGCTACACCTTC. This sequence encodes CASSEAQVAYGYTF.

The J gene is TRBJ2-5, the V gene TRBV5-4, with 8 bases fitting TRBD1. The J call may be in error: the DNA end matches TRBJ2-7 better. The V gene's germline CDR1 is SGHNT and CDR2 YYREEE (reference sequence). The CDR3 extends over 13 amino acids. Here the CDR3 DNA reads TGTGCCAGCAGAGGACAGGGATCCTACGAGCAGTACTTC. It translates to CASRGQGSYEQYF.

This rearrangement joins TRBV10-3 to TRBJ2-2; possibly TRBD2 for D (5 bases). This CDR3 is 16 amino acids long. The germline CDR1 and CDR2 sequences are ENHRY and SYGVKD. Trimming cost V 1 base and J 0 bases, with 9 bases left between them. The CDR3 region is CAISEFGAANTGELFF. CDR3 in DNA: TGTGCCATCAGTGAGTTCGGAGCGGCGAACACCGGGGAGCTGTTTTTT.

This clone appeared once. The sample holds other DNA sequences that translate to the same CDR3. CDR3 DNA sequence: TGTGCCAGTAGCTTAGGAGGTCGTCTTAGCTACACCTTC. This translates into CASSLGGRLSYTF. The J gene is TRBJ1-2, the V gene TRBV6-5, with D unresolved. The CDR3 covers 13 residues. The germline V gene has CDR1 MNHEY and CDR2 SVGAGI. V was cut by 9 bases and J by 9 bases, with 20 bases left in between.

The rearrangement links TRBV21-1 to TRBJ2-7; TRBD1, as called in the table, went unchecked against the DNA. TRBV21-1 is shown as a pseudogene. The CDR3 has 16 residues. CDR3 sequence: CASSKGPGQGIHEQYF. CDR3 in DNA: TGTGCCAGCAGCAAAGGTCCGGGACAGGGAATACACGAGCAGTACTTC.

The V and J genes are TRBV5-1 and TRBJ2-7; D is possibly TRBD1 or TRBD2 (5 bases each). Germline V CDR1 and CDR2: SGHRS, YFSETQ. Trimming stripped 3 bases from V and 0 bases from J, with 22 bases between. CDR3 length: 18 amino acids. The DNA of the CDR3 is TGCGCCAGCAGCTCCCGGGGCGTCCCCTTGCCGAGCTCCTACGAGCAGTACTTC. This encodes CASSSRGVPLPSSYEQYF. Combining the CDR3 with reference TRBV5-1 and TRBJ2-7 gives the whole variable domain KAGVTQTPRYLIKTRGQQVTLSCSPISGHRSVSWYQQTPGQGLQFLFEYFSETQRNKGNFPGRFSGRQFSNSRSEMNVSTLELGDSALYLCASSSRGVPLPSSYEQYFGPGTRLTVT.

This chain uses TRBV6-6 with TRBJ1-5, with D maybe TRBD1 (6 bases). The V gene's germline CDR1 is MNHNY and CDR2 SVGAGI (reference sequence). V lost 6 bases and J 1 base, leaving 10 bases between the germline ends. The CDR3 runs 14 residues. CDR3 protein: CASSLGTSNQPQHF. The CDR3 DNA reads as TGTGCCAGCAGCCTTGGGACAAGCAATCAGCCCCAGCATTTT.

This clone was seen more than once but under ten times. V usage is TRBV28 and J usage is TRBJ2-7; D tentatively fits TRBD1 or TRBD2 (5 bases each). Germline V gene sequence: CDR1 MDHEN, CDR2 SYDVKM. The V gene lost 5 bases and the J gene lost 5 bases, with 25 bases spanning the gap. The CDR3 spans 17 residues. As DNA, the CDR3 is TGTGCCAGCAGTCCTACTATTCGTGGGGGTCTGGGGAACGAGCAGTACTTC. Its translation is CASSPTIRGGLGNEQYF.

Of note for this clone: The sample contains more than one DNA sequence encoding this CDR3. This chain links TRBV5-1 with TRBJ2-5, with D maybe TRBD1 (6 bases). Germline CDR1 and CDR2: SGHRS and YFSETQ. V lost 4 bases and J lost 2, with 9 bases in between. The CDR3 has 13 residues. The CDR3 sequence is CASSRQAQETQYF. CDR3 nucleotides: TGCGCCAGCAGCAGACAGGCTCAAGAGACCCAGTACTTC.

J is TRBJ2-3 and V is TRBV23-1; no clear D gene. TRBV23-1 is annotated as an ORF whose role is uncertain. V gave up 5 bases and J gave up 6 bases, with 15 bases separating them. The CDR3 totals 14 residues. CDR3 sequence reads: CASSCGGPTDTQYF. The DNA of the CDR3 is TGCGCCAGCAGTTGTGGCGGCCCAACGGATACGCAGTATTTT.

J is TRBJ2-3 and V is TRBV2, with a possible D match to TRBD2 (6 bases). The V and J ends lost 10 bases and 2 bases respectively, with 22 bases between them. The CDR3 extends over 16 amino acids. CDR1 and CDR2 (germline): SNHLY, FYNNEI. DNA for the CDR3: TGTGCCACACCTCACCTAGGACTACCAGACACAGATACGCAGTATTTT. It specifies CATPHLGLPDTDTQYF.

This chain links TRBV9 with TRBJ2-7; D gene unclear. This CDR3 has 13 amino acids. The germline V gene encodes CDR1 SGDLS and CDR2 YYNGEE. V lost 0 bases and J lost 6, with 10 bases in between. CDR3 loop: CASSVVGLGEQYF. CDR3 bases: TGTGCCAGCAGCGTAGTAGGGCTCGGCGAGCAGTACTTC.

The chain recombines TRBV30 with TRBJ2-2, with 13 bases matching TRBD2. CDR1 GTSNPN and CDR2 SVGIG come from the germline V gene (reference sequence). The V segment lost 2 bases and the J segment 6 bases; nucleotides outside the gene matches: 6. The CDR3 is made up of 16 amino acids. CDR3 bases: TGTGCCTGGAGTATAGGACTAGCGGGAGTTGCCGGGGAGCTGTTTTTT. Encoded protein: CAWSIGLAGVAGELFF.

The genes are TRBV18 and TRBJ2-3, with TRBD1 matching over 8 bases. Germline CDR1 and CDR2: KGHSH and LQKENI. The CDR3 is 16 amino acids. Losses at the gene ends were 2 bases for V and 7 bases for J; bases not matched to a gene: 11. The chain's CDR3 is CASSPSITGGQHTQYF. In DNA, the CDR3 is TGTGCCAGCTCACCATCTATCACAGGGGGACAGCATACGCAGTATTTT.

This sequence joins TRBV5-1 and TRBJ2-3; D unresolved. CDR1 is SGHRS and CDR2 is YFSETQ in the germline V gene. CDR3 size: 11 residues. Trimming removed 2 bases from V and 6 bases from J, with 4 bases in between. DNA for the CDR3: TGCGCCAGCAGCTTATTGGATACGCAGTATTTT. Translation: CASSLLDTQYF.

This clone has more than one count but fewer than ten. The chain carries TRBV10-3 and TRBJ2-1, with 7 bases lining up with TRBD1. The CDR3 covers 17 residues. The V and J ends lost 2 bases and 0 bases, in that order; junction bases with no gene match: 7. In germline, CDR1 is ENHRY, CDR2 SYGVKD. This CDR3 is CAISEAPTGISYNEQFF. CDR3 DNA: TGTGCCATCAGTGAGGCCCCGACAGGGATCTCCTACAATGAGCAGTTCTTC.

The genes are TRBV30 and TRBJ1-5, with no clear D. V was trimmed by 5 bases and J by 6 bases, leaving 14 bases between them. The CDR3 is 13 amino acids. The germline CDR1 and CDR2 sequences are GTSNPN and SVGIG (reference sequence). The CDR3 loop is CAWSVGDSQPQHF. CDR3 coding DNA: TGTGCCTGGTCAGTTGGGGATAGTCAGCCCCAGCATTTT. The whole variable domain, filled in from reference TRBV30 and TRBJ1-5, reads SQTIHQWPATLVQPVGSPLSLECTVEGTSNPNLYWYRQAAGRGLQLLFYSVGIGQISSEVPQNLSASRPQDRQFILSSKKLLLSDSGFYLCAWSVGDSQPQHFGDGTRLSIL.

The chain couples TRBV5-4 to TRBJ1-1; no firm D call. There are 12 residues in the CDR3. Trimming removed 3 bases from V and 5 bases from J, with 8 bases in between. Germline values: CDR1 SGHNT, CDR2 YYREEE (reference sequence). CDR3 loop: CASSWVGTEAFF. Written as DNA, the CDR3 is TGTGCCAGCAGCTGGGTGGGGACTGAAGCTTTCTTT.

This clone was seen more than once but under ten times. The gene calls are TRBV9 and TRBJ1-1, with D possibly TRBD1 on 5 matching bases. The CDR3 extends over 14 amino acids. The germline gives CDR1 SGDLS, CDR2 YYNGEE. V shed 0 bases and J shed 2 bases, with 8 bases lying between them. The CDR3 sequence: CASSVGTYNTEAFF. The CDR3 DNA reads as TGTGCCAGCAGCGTAGGGACATACAACACTGAAGCTTTCTTT.

There are a few counts of this clone. This chain links TRBV28 with TRBJ2-1, with 14 bases that match TRBD2. The trim removed 5 bases at V and 7 bases at J, leaving 7 bases unmatched. This CDR3 region has 16 residues. CDR1 MDHEN and CDR2 SYDVKM come from the germline V gene. CDR3 bases: TGTGCCAGCAGTGGGACTAGCGGGAGTATCAGGAATGAGCAGTTCTTC. Translating it yields CASSGTSGSIRNEQFF.

The chain recombines TRBV20-1 with TRBJ2-5, with D maybe TRBD2 (6 bases). The CDR3 consists of 11 residues. Trimming pared 5 bases from V and 5 bases from J, leaving 9 bases between. Germline CDR1 reads DFQATT; CDR2 reads SNEGSKA (reference sequence). The CDR3 DNA reads as TGCAGTGCTGGCGGGACGGAGACCCAGTACTTC. It translates to CSAGGTETQYF.

The J gene is TRBJ2-1, the V gene TRBV6-6; D unresolved. The germline V and J ends were trimmed by 6 bases and 6 bases, with 12 bases remaining between them. In germline, CDR1 is MNHNY, CDR2 SVGAGI (reference sequence). This CDR3 has 13 amino acids. The CDR3 sequence: CASSQTYSNEQFF. In DNA, the CDR3 is TGTGCCAGCAGCCAGACCTATTCCAATGAGCAGTTCTTC.

J is TRBJ2-7 and V is TRBV6-5, with 7 bases aligning to TRBD2. The ends lost 2 bases at V and 5 bases at J; junction bases unmatched: 9. CDR1 and CDR2 (germline): MNHEY, SVGAGI. This CDR3 has 15 amino acids. CDR3: CASSYGRELIHEQYF. The DNA of the CDR3 is TGTGCCAGCAGTTACGGGCGGGAGTTGATCCACGAGCAGTACTTC.